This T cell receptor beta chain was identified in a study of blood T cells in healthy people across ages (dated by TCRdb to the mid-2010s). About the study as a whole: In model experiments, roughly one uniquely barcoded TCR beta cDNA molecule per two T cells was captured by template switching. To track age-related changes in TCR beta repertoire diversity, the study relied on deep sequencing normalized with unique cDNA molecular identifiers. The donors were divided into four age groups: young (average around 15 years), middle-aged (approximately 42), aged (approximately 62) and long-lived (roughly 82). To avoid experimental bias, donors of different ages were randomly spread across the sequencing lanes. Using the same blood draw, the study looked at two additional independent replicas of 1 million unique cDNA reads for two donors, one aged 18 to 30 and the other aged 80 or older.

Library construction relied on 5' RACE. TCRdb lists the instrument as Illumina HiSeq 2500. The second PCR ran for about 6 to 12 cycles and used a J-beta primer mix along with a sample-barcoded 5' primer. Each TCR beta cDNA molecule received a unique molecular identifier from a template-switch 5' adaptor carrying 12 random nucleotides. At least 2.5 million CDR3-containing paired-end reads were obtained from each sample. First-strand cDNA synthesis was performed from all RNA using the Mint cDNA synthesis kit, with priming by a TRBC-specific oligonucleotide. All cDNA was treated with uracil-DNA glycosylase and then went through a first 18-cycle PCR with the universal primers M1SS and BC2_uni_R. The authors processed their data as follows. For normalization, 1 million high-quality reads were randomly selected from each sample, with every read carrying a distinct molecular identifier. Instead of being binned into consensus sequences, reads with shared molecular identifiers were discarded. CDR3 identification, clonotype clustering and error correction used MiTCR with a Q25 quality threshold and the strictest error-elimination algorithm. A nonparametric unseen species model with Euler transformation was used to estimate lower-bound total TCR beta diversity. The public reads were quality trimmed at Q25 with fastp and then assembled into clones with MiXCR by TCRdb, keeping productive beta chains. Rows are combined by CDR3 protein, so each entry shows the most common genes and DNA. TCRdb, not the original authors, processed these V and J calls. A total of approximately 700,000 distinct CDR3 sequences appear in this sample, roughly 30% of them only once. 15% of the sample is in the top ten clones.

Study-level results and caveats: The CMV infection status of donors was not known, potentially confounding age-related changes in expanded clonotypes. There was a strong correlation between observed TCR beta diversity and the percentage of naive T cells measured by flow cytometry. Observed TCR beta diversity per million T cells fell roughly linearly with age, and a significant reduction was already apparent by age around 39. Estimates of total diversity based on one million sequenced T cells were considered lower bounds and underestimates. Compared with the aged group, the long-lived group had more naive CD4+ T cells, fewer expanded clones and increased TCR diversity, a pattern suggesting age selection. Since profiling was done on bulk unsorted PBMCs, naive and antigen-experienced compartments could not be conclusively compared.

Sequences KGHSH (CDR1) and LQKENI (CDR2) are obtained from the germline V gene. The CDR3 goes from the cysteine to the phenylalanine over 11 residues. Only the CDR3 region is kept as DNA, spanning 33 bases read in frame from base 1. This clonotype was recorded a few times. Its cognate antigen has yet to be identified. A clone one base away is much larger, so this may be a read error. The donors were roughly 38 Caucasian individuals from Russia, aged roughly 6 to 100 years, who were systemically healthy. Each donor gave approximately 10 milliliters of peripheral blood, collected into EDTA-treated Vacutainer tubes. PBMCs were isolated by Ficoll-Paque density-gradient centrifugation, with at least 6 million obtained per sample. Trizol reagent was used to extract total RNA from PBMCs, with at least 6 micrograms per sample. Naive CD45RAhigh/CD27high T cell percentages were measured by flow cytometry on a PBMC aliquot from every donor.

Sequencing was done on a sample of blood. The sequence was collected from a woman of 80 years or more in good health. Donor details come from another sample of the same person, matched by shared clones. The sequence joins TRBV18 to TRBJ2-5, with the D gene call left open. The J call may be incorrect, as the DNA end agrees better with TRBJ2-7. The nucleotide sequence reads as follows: TGTGCCAGCTCACCTGCCTTCGAGCAGTACTTC. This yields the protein CASSPAFEQYF.